These 12 T cell receptor beta chains originate from one sample sequenced in a study of blood T cells in healthy people across ages. Primed by a sample-barcoded 5' primer and a J-beta primer mix, a second PCR proceeded for about 6 to 11 cycles. MiXCR, applied by TCRdb to the 5' RACE reads, yields one record per CDR3 protein. The table lists 870,000 or so distinct CDR3 sequences, around 28% of them singletons. Material for sequencing was blood. These receptors were obtained from a woman of 80 years or more in good health.

The genes are TRBV27 and TRBJ2-5; 10 nucleotides line up with TRBD2. Germline trimming cut 5 bases from V and 11 bases from J; bases unmatched to any gene: 17. The CDR3 contains 16 residues. Germline lookup yields CDR1 MNHEY and CDR2 SMNVEV (reference sequence). In nucleotides, the CDR3 is TGTGCCAGCAGTCCGATTCCAGCGGGAGGGCCGGGGGAGCAGTACTTC. Its translation: CASSPIPAGGPGEQYF.

In its sample, this clonotype was seen a few times. A much larger clone is a single base away; this may be a read error. This chain joins TRBV20-1 and TRBJ2-5, with D possibly matching TRBD1 (6 bases). V was trimmed by 0 bases and J by 11 bases, leaving 16 bases between them. The CDR3 loop spans 13 amino acids. Germline CDR1 reads DFQATT; CDR2 reads SNEGSKA (reference sequence). CDR3 nucleotide sequence: TGCAGTGCTAGAGAGTGGACAGTCGGTGAGCAGTACTTC. Translating it yields CSAREWTVGEQYF.

This clonotype was observed many times. The J gene is TRBJ2-4, the V gene TRBV5-1; 9 bases line up with TRBD1. CDR1 and CDR2 (germline): SGHRS, YFSETQ. With V trimmed by 0 bases and J by 5 bases, 6 bases remained unmatched. The CDR3 extends over 16 amino acids. The CDR3 is CASSLAGTGSQNIQYF. In DNA form, the CDR3 reads TGCGCCAGCAGCTTGGCTGGGACAGGGTCCCAAAACATTCAGTACTTC.

The chain couples TRBV6-2 or TRBV6-3 to TRBJ2-3, with D perhaps TRBD2 (6 bases). This CDR3 is built from 14 residues. Germline CDR1 and CDR2: MNHEY and SVGEGT. Trimming shortened V by 8 bases and J by 0 bases, and 12 bases separated the two germline ends. The CDR3 loop is CASQRDSSTDTQYF. CDR3 sequence (DNA): TGTGCCAGCCAACGGGACTCAAGCACAGATACGCAGTATTTT.

The chain uses TRBV30 and TRBJ1-5, with D tentatively TRBD1 (5 bases). The CDR3 extends over 13 amino acids. The germline V and J ends were trimmed by 5 bases and 7 bases, with 15 bases remaining between them. Germline V CDR1 and CDR2: GTSNPN, SVGIG (reference sequence). The CDR3 coding sequence is TGTGCCTGGGGGGGGGTTTCAGGCCAGCCCCAGCATTTT. Its translation: CAWGGVSGQPQHF.

This clonotype was counted at least ten times. V and J are TRBV7-8 and TRBJ2-7; TRBD2 agrees at 11 bases. This CDR3 is 15 amino acids long. Germline values: CDR1 SGHVS, CDR2 FQNEAQ. The trim removed 5 bases at V and 3 bases at J, leaving 6 bases unmatched. The CDR3 nucleotides read TGTGCCAGCAGCCGTCTAGCGGGGGGCCTCTACGAGCAGTACTTC. This sequence encodes CASSRLAGGLYEQYF.

On this clonotype: One junction end disagrees with the germline gene, perhaps due to a read error. The rearrangement uses TRBV27 and TRBJ2-1; 9 bases align to TRBD2. CDR1 and CDR2 (germline): MNHEY, SMNVEV (reference sequence). The CDR3 length is 14 residues. The CDR3: CAGSRLAGSNEQFF. For the CDR3, the DNA is TGTGCCGGCAGCAGGCTAGCGGGGAGCAATGAGCAGTTCTTC.

This clonotype was found many times. The chain has TRBV28 and TRBJ2-4, with TRBD1 matching 9 bases. Near its end, the DNA agrees better with TRBJ2-7, so the J call may be wrong. Germline CDR1 MDHEN, CDR2 SYDVKM. The CDR3 spans 12 residues. The CDR3 DNA sequence: TGTGCGAGTGGGACAGGGTTTTACGAGCAGTACTTC. It is translated as CASGTGFYEQYF.

This chain connects TRBV18 to TRBJ1-1; 10 bases agree with TRBD1. V was clipped by 1 base and J by 2 bases; unmatched bases: 4. The germline V gene encodes CDR1 KGHSH and CDR2 LQKENI. The CDR3 is made up of 16 amino acids. CDR3 nucleotide sequence: TGTGCCAGCTCACCACAGGGACAGGGGACTAACACTGAAGCTTTCTTT. This gives the protein CASSPQGQGTNTEAFF.

This clonotype appeared a few times. This chain links TRBV20-1 with TRBJ2-5, with 8 nucleotides matching TRBD2. Trimming removed 5 bases from V and 1 base from J; junction bases left unmatched: 6. CDR1 is DFQATT and CDR2 is SNEGSKA in the germline V gene (reference sequence). The CDR3 spans 14 residues. DNA for the CDR3: TGCAGTGCTTCAACCGGGGGGGCCCAAGAGACCCAGTACTTC. It codes for CSASTGGAQETQYF.

This clonotype has a count of ten or more. The rearrangement joins TRBV3-1 to TRBJ2-7; 7 bases agree with TRBD1. The junction had 8 bases not matched to a gene; V was cut back by 4 bases and J by 5 bases. CDR1 and CDR2 from the germline V gene are LGHDT and YNNKEL (reference sequence). The CDR3 has 14 residues. The CDR3 reads CASSRFRGYDEQYF. CDR3 in DNA: TGTGCCAGCAGCCGGTTCAGGGGGTACGACGAGCAGTACTTC.

The chain is built from TRBV28 and TRBJ1-2; tentative D call: TRBD1 (6 bases). Germline CDR1 MDHEN, CDR2 SYDVKM. The CDR3 is made up of 15 amino acids. V dropped 5 bases and J dropped 6 bases, with 19 bases sitting between them. CDR3 amino acids: CASSLSQPGGHGYTF. The DNA of the CDR3 is TGTGCCAGCAGTCTATCCCAACCCGGGGGGCATGGCTACACCTTC.